A selection of T cell receptor beta chains follows, all from one sample in a study of T cell responses to AZD1222 COVID-19 vaccine. Sequencing was performed with immunoSEQ multiplex PCR; in TCRdb, only in-frame clones are kept and a portion is missing. The table includes some 91,000 clones, about 89% detected once. The specimen comprised peripheral blood, sampled on day 0 of AZD1222 vaccination. These receptors came from an adult in good health. Each CDR3 is given with its conserved first and last residue. A D gene is named only where the DNA matches it firmly. Clone size is not always given. Where it is, it says once, few, many or a class for expanded clones.

size	D	V	J	CDR3	DNA
-	-	TRBV30	TRBJ2-3	CAWMGETDTQYF	TGTGCCTGGATGGGCGAGACAGATACGCAGTATTTT
once	TRBD2	TRBV4-2	TRBJ2-3	CASSQDYGLAGGPDTQYF	TGTGCCAGCAGCCAAGATTACGGACTAGCGGGGGGCCCCGATACGCAGTATTTT
-	TRBD1	TRBV6-4	TRBJ2-2	CASSDGTDTGELFF	TGTGCCAGCAGTGACGGGACAGACACCGGGGAGCTGTTTTTT
-	TRBD1	TRBV19	TRBJ1-2	CASSRDSHYGYTF	TGTGCCAGTTCCCGGGACAGCCACTATGGCTACACCTTC
-	-	TRBV7-9	TRBJ1-2	CASSSRDNPNYGYTF	TGTGCCAGCAGCAGCCGGGACAATCCCAACTATGGCTACACCTTC
-	TRBD1	TRBV13	TRBJ2-1	CASSARQGAYNEQFF	TGTGCCAGCAGCGCGAGACAGGGAGCCTACAATGAGCAGTTCTTC
-	-	TRBV7-2	TRBJ2-7	CASSLVPYEQYF	TGTGCCAGCAGCTTAGTTCCCTACGAGCAGTACTTC
-	-	TRBV27	TRBJ2-3	CASSIGQGTDTQYF	TGTGCCAGCAGTATCGGACAAGGCACAGATACGCAGTATTTT
-	TRBD1	TRBV7-9	TRBJ1-4	CASSLDETGSGGKLFF	TGTGCCAGCAGCTTAGATGAGACAGGGTCCGGGGGGAAACTGTTTTTT
-	TRBD1	TRBV2	TRBJ2-1	CATAPRQGFTYNEQFF	TGTGCCACAGCACCCCGACAGGGGTTCACCTACAATGAGCAGTTCTTC
-	-	TRBV7-9	TRBJ2-3	CASSLVQSLGTDTQYF	TGTGCCAGCAGCTTAGTTCAGAGCCTCGGCACAGATACGCAGTATTTT
-	-	TRBV7-2	TRBJ2-1	CASSLLGQLNEQFF	TGTGCCAGCAGCTTATTAGGCCAGCTCAATGAGCAGTTCTTC
-	-	TRBV2	TRBJ2-3	CASSVGGITDTQYF	TGTGCCAGCAGTGTGGGGGGAATCACAGATACGCAGTATTTT
-	-	TRBV7-3	TRBJ2-2	CASSLGAAGELFF	TGTGCCAGCAGCTTGGGGGCGGCCGGGGAGCTGTTTTTT
-	-	TRBV4-2	TRBJ2-1	CASSQEQTAGSVEQFF	TGTGCCAGCAGCCAGGAACAGACTGCGGGATCGGTTGAGCAGTTCTTC
-	TRBD2	TRBV19	TRBJ2-6	CASSTLLAGGSGANVLTF	TGTGCCAGTAGTACCTTACTAGCGGGAGGCTCTGGGGCCAACGTCCTGACTTTC
-	-	TRBV5-4	TRBJ2-3	CASSLDPEGTDTQYF	TGTGCCAGCAGCTTGGACCCCGAGGGCACAGATACGCAGTATTTT